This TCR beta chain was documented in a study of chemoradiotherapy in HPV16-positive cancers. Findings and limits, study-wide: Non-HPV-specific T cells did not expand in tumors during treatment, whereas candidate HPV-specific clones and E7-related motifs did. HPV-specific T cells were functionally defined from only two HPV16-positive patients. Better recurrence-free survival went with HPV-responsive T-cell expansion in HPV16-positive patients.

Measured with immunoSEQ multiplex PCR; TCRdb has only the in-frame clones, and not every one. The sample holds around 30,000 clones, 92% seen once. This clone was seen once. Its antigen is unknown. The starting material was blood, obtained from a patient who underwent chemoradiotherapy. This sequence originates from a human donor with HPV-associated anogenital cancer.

DNA of the CDR3: TGTGCCAGCAGTTTGGCCCTCTCTGGAAACACCATATATTTT. It is translated as CASSLALSGNTIYF. The chain carries TRBV6-5 and TRBJ1-3; no definite D call. V was trimmed by 4 bases and J by 0 bases, leaving 7 bases between them. Germline loops: CDR1 MNHEY, CDR2 SVGAGI. CDR3 size: 14 residues.